This T cell receptor beta chain was captured by sequencing in a study of blood T cell repertoires in COVID-19. The CDR3 consists of 14 residues. Germline CDR1 SGHTA, CDR2 FQGNSA. V was shortened by 7 bases and J by 1 base, with 11 bases between the two germline ends. This table comes from immunoSEQ multiplex PCR, and its TCRdb copy is limited to in-frame clones, with some not included. Among fewer than 300,000 clones, roughly 92% were seen once, and the ten largest hold around 2%. This TCR was sampled from a woman between 25 and 40 years old with COVID-19, enrolled during active disease. Sequencing was carried out using peripheral blood. V usage is TRBV7-2 and J usage is TRBJ1-3; no clear D. The CDR3 is CASTYLISGNTIYF. The CDR3 bases are TGTGCCAGCACCTATCTCATTTCTGGAAACACCATATATTTT.